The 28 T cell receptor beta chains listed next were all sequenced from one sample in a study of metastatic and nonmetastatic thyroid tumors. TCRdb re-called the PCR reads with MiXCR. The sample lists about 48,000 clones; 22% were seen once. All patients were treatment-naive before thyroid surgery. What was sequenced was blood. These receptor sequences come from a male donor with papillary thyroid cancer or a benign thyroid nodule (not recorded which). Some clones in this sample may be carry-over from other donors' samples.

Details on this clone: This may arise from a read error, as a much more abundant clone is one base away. CDR3 DNA sequence: TGCGCCAGCAGCTTGGTGTCTAGCGGGAGTAATGAGCAGTTCTTC. This codes for CASSLVSSGSNEQFF. This rearrangement joins TRBV5-1 to TRBJ2-1, with 10 bases identical to TRBD2. This CDR3 has 15 residues. V gave up 0 bases and J gave up 7 bases; unmatched junction bases: 4. Germline CDR1 and CDR2: SGHRS and YFSETQ.

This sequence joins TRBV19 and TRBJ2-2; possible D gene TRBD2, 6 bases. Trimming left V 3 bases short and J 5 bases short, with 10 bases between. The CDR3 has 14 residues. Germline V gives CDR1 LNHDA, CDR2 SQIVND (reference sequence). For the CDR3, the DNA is TGTGCCAGTAGTATGGGAGGAGGGACCGGGGAGCTGTTTTTT. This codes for CASSMGGGTGELFF.

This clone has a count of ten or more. As DNA, the CDR3 is TGCAGTGCTAGTCGTGGTAGCGGGGGGTTCAGAGACATTCAGTACTTC. This encodes CSASRGSGGFRDIQYF. V usage is TRBV20-1 and J usage is TRBJ2-4, with TRBD2 identical over 10 bases. The CDR3 sequence is 16 residues long. Trimming at V came to 3 bases and at J to 8 bases, leaving 13 bases not matched to a gene. Germline V gene data show CDR1 as DFQATT and CDR2 as SNEGSKA (reference sequence).

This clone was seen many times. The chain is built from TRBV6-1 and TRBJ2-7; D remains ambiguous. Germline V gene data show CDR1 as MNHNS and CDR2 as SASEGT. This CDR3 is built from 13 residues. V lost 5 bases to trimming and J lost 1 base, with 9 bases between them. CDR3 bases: TGTGCCAGCAGTAGGTCCGCTTCCTACGAGCAGTACTTC. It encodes CASSRSASYEQYF.

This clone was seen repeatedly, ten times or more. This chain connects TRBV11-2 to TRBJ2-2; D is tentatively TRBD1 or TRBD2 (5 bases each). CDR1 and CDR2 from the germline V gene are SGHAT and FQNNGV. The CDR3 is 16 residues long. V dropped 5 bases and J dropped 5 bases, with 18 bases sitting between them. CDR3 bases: TGTGCCAGCAGCCCATACCTGCCAGGGAGAACCGGGGAGCTGTTTTTT. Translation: CASSPYLPGRTGELFF.

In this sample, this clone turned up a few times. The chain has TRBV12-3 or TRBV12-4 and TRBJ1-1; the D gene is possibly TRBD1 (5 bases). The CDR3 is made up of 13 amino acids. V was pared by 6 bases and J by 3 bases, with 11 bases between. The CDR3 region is CASRLQVYTEAFF. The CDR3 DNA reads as TGTGCCAGCAGGCTACAGGTTTACACTGAAGCTTTCTTT.

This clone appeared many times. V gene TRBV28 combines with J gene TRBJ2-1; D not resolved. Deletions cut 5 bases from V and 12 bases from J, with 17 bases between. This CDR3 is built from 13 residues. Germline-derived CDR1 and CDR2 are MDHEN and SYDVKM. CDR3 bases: TGTGCCAGCAGTCCCCAACAGATCAGGCGGCAGTTCTTC. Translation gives CASSPQQIRRQFF.

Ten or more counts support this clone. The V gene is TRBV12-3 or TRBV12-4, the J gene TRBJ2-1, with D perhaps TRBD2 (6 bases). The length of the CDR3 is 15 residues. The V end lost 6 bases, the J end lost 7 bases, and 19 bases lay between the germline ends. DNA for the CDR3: TGTGCCAGCAGCTGGACCGGGAGAAGGGGTAATGAGCAGTTCTTC. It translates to CASSWTGRRGNEQFF.

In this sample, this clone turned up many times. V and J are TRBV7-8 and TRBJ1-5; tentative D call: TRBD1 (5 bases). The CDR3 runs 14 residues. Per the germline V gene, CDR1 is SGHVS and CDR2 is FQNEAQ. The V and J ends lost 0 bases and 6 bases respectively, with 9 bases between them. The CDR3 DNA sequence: TGTGCCAGCAGCTTAGCGGGGCAATCTCAGCCCCAGCATTTT. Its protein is CASSLAGQSQPQHF. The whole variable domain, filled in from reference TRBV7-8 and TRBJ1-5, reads GAGVSQSPRYKVAKRGQDVALRCDPISGHVSLFWYQQALGQGPEFLTYFQNEAQLDKSGLPSDRFFAERPEGSVSTLKIQRTQQEDSAVYLCASSLAGQSQPQHFGDGTRLSIL.

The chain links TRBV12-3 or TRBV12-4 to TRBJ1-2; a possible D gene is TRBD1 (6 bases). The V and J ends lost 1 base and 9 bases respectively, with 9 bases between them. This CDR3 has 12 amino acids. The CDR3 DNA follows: TGTGCCAGCAGTTTAGTAGGGACAAGCTACACCTTC. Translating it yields CASSLVGTSYTF.

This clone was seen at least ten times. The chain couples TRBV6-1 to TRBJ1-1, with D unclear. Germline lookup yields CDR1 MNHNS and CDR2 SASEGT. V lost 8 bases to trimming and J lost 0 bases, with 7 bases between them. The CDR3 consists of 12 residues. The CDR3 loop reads CASETVNTEAFF. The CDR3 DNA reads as TGTGCCAGCGAGACGGTGAACACTGAAGCTTTCTTT.

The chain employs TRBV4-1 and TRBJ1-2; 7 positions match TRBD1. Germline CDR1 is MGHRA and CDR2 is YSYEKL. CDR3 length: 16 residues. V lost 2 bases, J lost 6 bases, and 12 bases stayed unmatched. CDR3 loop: CASSQPQGGVSDGYTF. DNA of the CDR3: TGCGCCAGCAGCCAACCCCAGGGGGGGGTTTCTGATGGCTACACCTTC.

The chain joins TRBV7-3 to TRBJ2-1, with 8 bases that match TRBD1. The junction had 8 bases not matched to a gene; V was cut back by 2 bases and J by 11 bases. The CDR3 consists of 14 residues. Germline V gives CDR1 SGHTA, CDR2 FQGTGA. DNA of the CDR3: TGTGCCAGCAGCTTACGGACAGGGTACACTAAGCAGTTCTTC. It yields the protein CASSLRTGYTKQFF.

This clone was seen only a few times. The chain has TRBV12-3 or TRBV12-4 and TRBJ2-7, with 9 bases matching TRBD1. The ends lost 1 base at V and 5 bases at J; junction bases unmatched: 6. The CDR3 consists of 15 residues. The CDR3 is CASSLGRTGVDEQYF. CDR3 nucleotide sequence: TGTGCCAGCAGTTTAGGTCGGACAGGGGTCGACGAGCAGTACTTC.

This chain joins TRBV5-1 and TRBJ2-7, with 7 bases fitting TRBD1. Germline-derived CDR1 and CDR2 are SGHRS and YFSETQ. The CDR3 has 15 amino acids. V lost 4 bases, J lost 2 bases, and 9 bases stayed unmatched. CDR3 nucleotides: TGCGCCAGCAGCCCAGTGGGACAGCCAGCCTACGAGCAGTACTTC. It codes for CASSPVGQPAYEQYF.

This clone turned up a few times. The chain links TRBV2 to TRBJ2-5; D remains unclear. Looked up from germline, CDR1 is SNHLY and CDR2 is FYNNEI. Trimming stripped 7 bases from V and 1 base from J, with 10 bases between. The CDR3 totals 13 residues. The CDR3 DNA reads TGTGCCAGCAATAGGCAGGTCCAAGAGACCCAGTACTTC. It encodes CASNRQVQETQYF.

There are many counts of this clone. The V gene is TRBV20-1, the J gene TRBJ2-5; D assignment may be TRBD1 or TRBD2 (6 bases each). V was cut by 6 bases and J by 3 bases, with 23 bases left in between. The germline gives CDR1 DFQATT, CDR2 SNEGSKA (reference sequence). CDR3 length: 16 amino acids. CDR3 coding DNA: TGCAGTGCCCCCAAACCTGGGGGGCGACGAGAAGAGACCCAGTACTTC. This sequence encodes CSAPKPGGRREETQYF.

As DNA, the CDR3 is TGCAGTGCTAGAGGGGGACAGGGGCCCTACGAGCAGTACTTC. Translating it yields CSARGGQGPYEQYF. V is TRBV20-1 and J is TRBJ2-7; 10 bases map to TRBD1. Unmatched junction bases numbered 2, after V lost 1 base and J lost 2 bases. CDR3 length equals 14 residues. Germline assignment: CDR1 DFQATT and CDR2 SNEGSKA (reference sequence).

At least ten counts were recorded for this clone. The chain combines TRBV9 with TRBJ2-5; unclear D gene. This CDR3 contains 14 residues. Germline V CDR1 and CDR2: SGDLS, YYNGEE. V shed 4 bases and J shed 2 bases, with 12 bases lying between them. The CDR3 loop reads CASSSFDGQETQYF. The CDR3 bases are TGTGCCAGCAGCTCCTTCGACGGACAAGAGACCCAGTACTTC.

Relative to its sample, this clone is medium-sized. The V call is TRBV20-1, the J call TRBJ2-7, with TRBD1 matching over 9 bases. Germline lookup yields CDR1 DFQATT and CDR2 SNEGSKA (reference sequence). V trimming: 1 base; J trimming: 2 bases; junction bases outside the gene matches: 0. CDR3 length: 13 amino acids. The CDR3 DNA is TGCAGTGCTAGAGGGGACAGGGCCTACGAGCAGTACTTC. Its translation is CSARGDRAYEQYF.

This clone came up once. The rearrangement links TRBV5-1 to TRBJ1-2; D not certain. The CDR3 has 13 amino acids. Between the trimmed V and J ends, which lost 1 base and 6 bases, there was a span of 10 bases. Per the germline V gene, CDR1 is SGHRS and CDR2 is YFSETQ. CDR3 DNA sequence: TGCGCCAGCAGCTTGTTGGGGTTTGATGGCTACACCTTC. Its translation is CASSLLGFDGYTF.

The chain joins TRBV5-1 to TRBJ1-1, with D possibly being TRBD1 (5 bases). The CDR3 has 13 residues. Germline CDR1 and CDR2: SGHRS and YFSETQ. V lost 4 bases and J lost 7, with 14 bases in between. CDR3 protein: CASSETPGGEAFF. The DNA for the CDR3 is TGCGCCAGCAGCGAGACACCGGGGGGTGAAGCTTTCTTT. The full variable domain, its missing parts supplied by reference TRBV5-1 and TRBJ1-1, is KAGVTQTPRYLIKTRGQQVTLSCSPISGHRSVSWYQQTPGQGLQFLFEYFSETQRNKGNFPGRFSGRQFSNSRSEMNVSTLELGDSALYLCASSETPGGEAFFGQGTRLTVV.

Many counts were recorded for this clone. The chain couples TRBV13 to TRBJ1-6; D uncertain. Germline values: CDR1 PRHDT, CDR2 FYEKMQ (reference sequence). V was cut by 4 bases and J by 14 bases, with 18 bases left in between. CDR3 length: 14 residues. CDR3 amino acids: CASSSNGSPGTLHF. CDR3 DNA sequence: TGTGCCAGCAGCTCAAATGGGTCTCCTGGGACCCTCCACTTT.

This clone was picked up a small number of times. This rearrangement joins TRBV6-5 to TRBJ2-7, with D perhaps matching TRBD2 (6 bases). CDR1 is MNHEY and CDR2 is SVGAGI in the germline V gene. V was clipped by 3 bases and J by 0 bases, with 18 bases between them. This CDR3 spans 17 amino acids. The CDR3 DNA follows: TGTGCCAGCAGTTATCTAGCGTCTATCGGGTACTCCTACGAGCAGTACTTC. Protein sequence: CASSYLASIGYSYEQYF.

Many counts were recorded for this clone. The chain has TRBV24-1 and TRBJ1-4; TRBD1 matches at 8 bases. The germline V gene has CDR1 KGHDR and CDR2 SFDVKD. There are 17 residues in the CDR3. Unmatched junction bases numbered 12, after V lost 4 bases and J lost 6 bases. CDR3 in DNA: TGTGCCACCAGTGAGTATGTGGGACAGGCTATTTATGAAAAACTGTTTTTT. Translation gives CATSEYVGQAIYEKLFF.

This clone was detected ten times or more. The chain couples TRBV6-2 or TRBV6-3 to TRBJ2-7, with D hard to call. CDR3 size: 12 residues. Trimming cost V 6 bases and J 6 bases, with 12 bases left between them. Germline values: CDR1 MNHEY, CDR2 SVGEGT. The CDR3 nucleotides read TGTGCCAGCAGCAGCCCGCGGCTCGAGCAGTACTTC. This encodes CASSSPRLEQYF.

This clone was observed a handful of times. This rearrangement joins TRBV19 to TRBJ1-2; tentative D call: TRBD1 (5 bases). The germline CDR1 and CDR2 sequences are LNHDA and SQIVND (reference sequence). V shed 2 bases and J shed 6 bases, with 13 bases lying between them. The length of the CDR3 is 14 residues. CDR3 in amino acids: CASSILEGLDGYTF. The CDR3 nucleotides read TGTGCCAGTAGTATATTGGAGGGGTTGGATGGCTACACCTTC.

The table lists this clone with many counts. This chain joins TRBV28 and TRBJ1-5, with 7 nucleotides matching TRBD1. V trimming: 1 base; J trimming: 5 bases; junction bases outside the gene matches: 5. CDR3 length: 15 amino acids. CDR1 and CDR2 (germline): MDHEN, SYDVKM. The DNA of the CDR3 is TGTGCCAGCAGTTTATTAGACAGGGAAGATCAGCCCCAGCATTTT. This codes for CASSLLDREDQPQHF.